This T cell receptor (beta chain) was found in a study of shared clonotypes between healthy human individuals. With respect to this clone: Its antigen is not identified. One junction end does not reproduce the germline sequence, and a read error may be involved.

Donors, without exception, were Caucasian adults residing in Nashville, Tennessee. Study conclusions and caveats: Researchers found naive subsets generally carried larger estimated richness than memory subsets.

The CDR3 contains 16 residues. Germline-derived CDR1 and CDR2 are MNHEY and SVGAGI. Original processing notes: Junction-only sequences produced by ImmunoSEQ had no quality scores, so filtering differed. The protocol was immunoSEQ multiplex PCR, while the TCRdb copy is restricted to in-frame clones and leaves out a portion. D and trimming were read from the DNA, whereas the V and J calls and clone size are those reported in that table. Seen here are about 380,000 clones, roughly 96% observed once, and the top ten hold about 0.32%. The gene calls are TRBV6-5 and TRBJ1-5; tentatively, D is TRBD1 (6 bases). Specimen: memory CD8+ T cells sorted from blood. Subset: CD45RO+ cells pooled with CCR7-negative TemRA cells. This clonotype was obtained from a man aged 25 to 40 in good health. This chain's CDR3 is CASSYWGRGGNQPQHF. CDR3 in DNA: TGTGCCAGCAGCTACTGGGGCAGGGGAGGGAATCAGCCCCAGCATTTT.